One and the same sample provided the 9 T cell receptor beta chains below, sequenced in a study of CD8 T cells in ankylosing spondylitis. TCRdb re-derived calls from the 5' RACE reads in MiXCR, one entry per CDR3 protein. The data contain 130,000 or so distinct CDR3 sequences, 6.5% to 9% of them singletons. Source material: blood, either unsorted or a sorted T cell fraction (not recorded which). The receptor source for this set is a male donor with ankylosing spondylitis or in good health (not recorded which).

This clonotype has at least ten counts. The chain carries TRBV20-1 and TRBJ2-2; D perhaps matches TRBD2 (6 bases). Germline V gene data show CDR1 as DFQATT and CDR2 as SNEGSKA (reference sequence). V was cut by 4 bases and J by 6 bases, with 15 bases left in between. The CDR3 is made up of 14 amino acids. The CDR3 nucleotides read TGCAGTGCTAAAAACGCCGGGGGACCCGGGGAGCTGTTTTTT. It is translated as CSAKNAGGPGELFF.

In its sample, this clonotype was seen many times. The chain has TRBV29-1 and TRBJ2-2, with D unresolved. The CDR3 covers 14 residues. The ends were cut back, 4 bases at V and 5 bases at J, with 14 bases in the middle. The V gene's germline CDR1 is SQVTM and CDR2 ANQGSEA. As DNA, the CDR3 is TGCAGCGTTGGGAACCCAGCCTTGACCGGGGAGCTGTTTTTT. It translates to CSVGNPALTGELFF.

This clonotype was counted many times. This chain uses TRBV7-2 with TRBJ2-7; TRBD2 matches 8 bases. V trimming: 5 bases; J trimming: 2 bases; junction bases outside the gene matches: 8. Germline-derived CDR1 and CDR2 are SGHTA and FQGNSA. The CDR3 is 15 amino acids. In nucleotides, the CDR3 is TGTGCCAGCAGCCCCGGGAGGGGAATTACCTACGAGCAGTACTTC. Its translation is CASSPGRGITYEQYF.

The V and J genes are TRBV5-6 and TRBJ2-7, with D perhaps matching TRBD1 or TRBD2 (5 bases each). Trimming cost V 2 bases and J 2 bases, with 11 bases left between them. The CDR3 contains 14 residues. Looked up from germline, CDR1 is SGHDT and CDR2 is YYEEEE. CDR3: CASSFGTVTYEQYF. CDR3 DNA sequence: TGTGCCAGCAGCTTCGGGACCGTCACCTACGAGCAGTACTTC.

This clonotype has at least ten counts. The rearrangement uses TRBV12-3 or TRBV12-4 and TRBJ2-1; 10 nucleotides line up with TRBD1. This CDR3 has 13 amino acids. Trimming removed 6 bases from V and 5 bases from J; junction bases left unmatched: 1. The CDR3: CASRDRGDNEQFF. In DNA, the CDR3 is TGTGCCAGCAGGGACAGGGGGGACAATGAGCAGTTCTTC.

This clonotype showed up many times. The V call is TRBV7-2, the J call TRBJ1-4, with TRBD1 as a possible D gene (5 bases). V lost 0 bases and J 0 bases, leaving 8 bases between the germline ends. Germline assignment: CDR1 SGHTA and CDR2 FQGNSA. CDR3 length: 16 amino acids. CDR3 DNA: TGTGCCAGCAGCTTAGCGGGGACTGCAACTAATGAAAAACTGTTTTTT. As protein: CASSLAGTATNEKLFF.

The table lists this clonotype with many counts. The DNA of the CDR3 is TGTGCCATCAGCGACGGCTACAAAGAGACCCAGTACTTC. Its translation is CAISDGYKETQYF. The chain uses TRBV10-3 and TRBJ2-5; D gene ambiguous. CDR3 size: 13 residues. Germline values: CDR1 ENHRY, CDR2 SYGVKD. The V and J ends lost 6 bases and 3 bases respectively, with 11 bases between them.

This clonotype occurred many times. The chain recombines TRBV11-2 with TRBJ2-3, with a weak D call TRBD2 (5 bases). Germline loops: CDR1 SGHAT, CDR2 FQNNGV. This CDR3 region has 15 residues. V shed 1 base and J shed 4 bases, with 12 bases lying between them. The CDR3 nucleotides are TGTGCCAGCAGCTTAGGTCCGCTAGCAGCAGATACGCAGTATTTT. Its translation: CASSLGPLAADTQYF.

This clonotype showed up just once. The CDR3 sequence is CASSLAADPTNEKLFF. CDR3 nucleotide sequence: TGTGCCAGCAGCTTAGCAGCTGATCCAACTAATGAAAAACTGTTTTTT. The rearrangement joins TRBV7-2 to TRBJ1-4; D gene ambiguous. This CDR3 has 16 amino acids. V dropped 0 bases and J dropped 0 bases, with 8 bases sitting between them. CDR1 and CDR2 from the germline V gene are SGHTA and FQGNSA.